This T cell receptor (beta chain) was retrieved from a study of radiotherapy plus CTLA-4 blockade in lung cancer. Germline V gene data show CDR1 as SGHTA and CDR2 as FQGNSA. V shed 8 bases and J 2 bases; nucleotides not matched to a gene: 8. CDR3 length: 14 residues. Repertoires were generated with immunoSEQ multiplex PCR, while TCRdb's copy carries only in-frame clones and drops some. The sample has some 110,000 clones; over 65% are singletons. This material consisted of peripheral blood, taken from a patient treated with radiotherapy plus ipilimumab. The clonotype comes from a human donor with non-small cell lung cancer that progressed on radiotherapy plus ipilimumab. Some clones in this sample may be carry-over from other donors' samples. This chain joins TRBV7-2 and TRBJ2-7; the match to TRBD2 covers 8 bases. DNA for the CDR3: TGTGCCAGCGGCACCGGGACTAGTCCCTACGAGCAGTACTTC. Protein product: CASGTGTSPYEQYF.